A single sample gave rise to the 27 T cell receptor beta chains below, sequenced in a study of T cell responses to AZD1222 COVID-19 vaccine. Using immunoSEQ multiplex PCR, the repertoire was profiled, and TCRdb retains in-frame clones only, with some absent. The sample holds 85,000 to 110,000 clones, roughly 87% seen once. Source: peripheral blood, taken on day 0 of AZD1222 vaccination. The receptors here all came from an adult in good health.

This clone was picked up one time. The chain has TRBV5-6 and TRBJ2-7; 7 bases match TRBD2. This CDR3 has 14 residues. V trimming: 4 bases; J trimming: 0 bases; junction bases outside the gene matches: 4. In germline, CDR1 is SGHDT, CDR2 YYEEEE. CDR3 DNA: TGTGCCAGCAGCCTAAGCGGGGCCTCCTACGAGCAGTACTTC. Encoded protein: CASSLSGASYEQYF.

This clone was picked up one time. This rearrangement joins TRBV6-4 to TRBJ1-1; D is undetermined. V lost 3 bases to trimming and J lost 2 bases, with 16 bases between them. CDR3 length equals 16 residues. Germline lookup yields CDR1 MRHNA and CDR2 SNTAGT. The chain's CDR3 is CASSDGFPSGNTEAFF. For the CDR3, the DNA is TGTGCCAGCAGTGATGGGTTTCCCTCGGGAAACACTGAAGCTTTCTTT.

The CDR3 loop reads CASSLGTAYEQYF. DNA for the CDR3: TGTGCCAGCTCACTCGGGACAGCGTACGAGCAGTACTTC. The chain recombines TRBV18 with TRBJ2-7, with 7 nucleotides matching TRBD1. Germline V lookup: CDR1 KGHSH, CDR2 LQKENI. V dropped 4 bases and J dropped 4; count of bases not matched to a gene: 4. The CDR3 extends over 13 amino acids.

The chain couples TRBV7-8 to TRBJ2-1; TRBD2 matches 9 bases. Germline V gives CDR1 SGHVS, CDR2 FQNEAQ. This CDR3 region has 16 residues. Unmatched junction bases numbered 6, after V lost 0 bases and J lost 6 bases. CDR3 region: CASSLAWRGGRNEQFF. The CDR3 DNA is TGTGCCAGCAGCTTAGCGTGGCGGGGGGGACGCAATGAGCAGTTCTTC.

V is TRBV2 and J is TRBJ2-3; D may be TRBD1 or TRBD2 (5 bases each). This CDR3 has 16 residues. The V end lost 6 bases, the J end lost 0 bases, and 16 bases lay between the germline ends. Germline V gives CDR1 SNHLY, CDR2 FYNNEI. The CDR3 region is CASSGALSLSTDTQYF. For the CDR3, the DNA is TGTGCCAGCAGCGGGGCCCTATCACTAAGCACAGATACGCAGTATTTT.

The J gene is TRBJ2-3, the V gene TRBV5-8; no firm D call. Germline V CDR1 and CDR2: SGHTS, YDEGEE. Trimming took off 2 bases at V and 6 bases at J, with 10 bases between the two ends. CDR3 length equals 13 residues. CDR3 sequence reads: CASSLGIGDTQYF. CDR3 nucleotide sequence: TGTGCCAGCAGCTTAGGCATTGGGGATACGCAGTATTTT.

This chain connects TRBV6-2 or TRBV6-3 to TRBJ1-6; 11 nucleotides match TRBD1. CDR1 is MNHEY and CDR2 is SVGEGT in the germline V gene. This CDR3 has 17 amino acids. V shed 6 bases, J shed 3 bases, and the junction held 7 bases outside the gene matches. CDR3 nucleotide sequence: TGTGCCAGCAGCCCTGGGACAGGGGGAGGCTATAATTCACCCCTCCACTTT. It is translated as CASSPGTGGGYNSPLHF.

CDR3 residues: CASSQDRSSTDTQYF. CDR3 nucleotides: TGCGCCAGCAGCCAAGACAGGTCTAGCACAGATACGCAGTATTTT. V usage is TRBV4-3 and J usage is TRBJ2-3; no definite D call. The CDR3 has 15 residues. Germline lookup yields CDR1 LGHNA and CDR2 YSLEER. V gave up 0 bases and J gave up 0 bases, with 7 bases separating them.

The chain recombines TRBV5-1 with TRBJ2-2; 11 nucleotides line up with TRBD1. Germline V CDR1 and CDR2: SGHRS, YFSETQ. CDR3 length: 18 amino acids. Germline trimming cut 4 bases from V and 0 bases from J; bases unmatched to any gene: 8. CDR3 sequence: CASSTRDRGIANTGELFF. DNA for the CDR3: TGCGCCAGCAGCACCCGGGACAGGGGGATCGCGAACACCGGGGAGCTGTTTTTT.

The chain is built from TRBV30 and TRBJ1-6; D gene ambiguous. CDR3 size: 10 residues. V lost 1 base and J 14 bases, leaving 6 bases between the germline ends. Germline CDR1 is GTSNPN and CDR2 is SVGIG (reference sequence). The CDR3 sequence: CAWSGVTLHF. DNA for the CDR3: TGTGCCTGGAGTGGTGTTACCCTCCACTTT.

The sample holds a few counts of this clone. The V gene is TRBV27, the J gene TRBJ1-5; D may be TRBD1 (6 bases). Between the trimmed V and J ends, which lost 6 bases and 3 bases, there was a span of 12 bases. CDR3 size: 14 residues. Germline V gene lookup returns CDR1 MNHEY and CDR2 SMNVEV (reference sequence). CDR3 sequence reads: CASSIRDTNQPQHF. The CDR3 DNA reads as TGTGCCAGCAGCATACGGGACACCAATCAGCCCCAGCATTTT.

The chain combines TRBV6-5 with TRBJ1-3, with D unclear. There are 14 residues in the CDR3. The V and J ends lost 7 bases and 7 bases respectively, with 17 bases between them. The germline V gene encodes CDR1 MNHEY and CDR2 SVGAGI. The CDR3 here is CASTARGLRNTIYF. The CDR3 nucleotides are TGTGCCAGCACCGCCCGAGGACTTCGGAACACCATATATTTT.

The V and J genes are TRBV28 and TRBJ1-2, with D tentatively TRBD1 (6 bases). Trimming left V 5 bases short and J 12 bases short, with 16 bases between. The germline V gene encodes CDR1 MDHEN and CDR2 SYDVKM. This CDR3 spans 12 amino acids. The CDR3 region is CASSPLGRGHTF. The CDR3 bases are TGTGCCAGCAGTCCGTTGGGCAGGGGCCACACCTTC.

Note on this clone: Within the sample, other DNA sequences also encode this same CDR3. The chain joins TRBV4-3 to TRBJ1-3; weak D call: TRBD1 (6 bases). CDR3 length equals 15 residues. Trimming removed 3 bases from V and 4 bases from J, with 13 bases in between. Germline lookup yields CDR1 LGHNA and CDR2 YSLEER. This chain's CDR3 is CASSQGTGIGNTIYF. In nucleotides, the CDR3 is TGCGCCAGCAGCCAGGGTACAGGGATCGGAAACACCATATATTTT.

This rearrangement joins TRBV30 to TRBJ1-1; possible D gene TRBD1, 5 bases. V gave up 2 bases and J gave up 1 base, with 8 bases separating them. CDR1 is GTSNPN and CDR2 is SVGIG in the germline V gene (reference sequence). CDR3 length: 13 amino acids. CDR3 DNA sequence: TGTGCCTGGAGTCGGGGCCCGAACACTGAAGCTTTCTTT. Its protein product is CAWSRGPNTEAFF.

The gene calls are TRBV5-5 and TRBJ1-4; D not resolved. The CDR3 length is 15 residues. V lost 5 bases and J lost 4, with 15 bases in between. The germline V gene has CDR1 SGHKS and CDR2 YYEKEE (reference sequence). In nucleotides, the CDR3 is TGTGCCAGCAGGCTGACCTATACCAGTAATGAAAAACTGTTTTTT. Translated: CASRLTYTSNEKLFF. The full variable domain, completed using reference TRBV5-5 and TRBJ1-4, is DAGVTQSPTHLIKTRGQQVTLRCSPISGHKSVSWYQQVLGQGPQFIFQYYEKEERGRGNFPDRFSARQFPNYSSELNVNALLLGDSALYLCASRLTYTSNEKLFFGSGTQLSVL.

CDR3 sequence reads: CASSLLPGGHEKLFF. The CDR3 nucleotides are TGTGCCAGCAGCTTGTTACCAGGGGGTCATGAAAAACTGTTTTTT. The V gene is TRBV5-4, the J gene TRBJ1-4, with TRBD1 matching 7 bases. Germline trimming cut 1 base from V and 6 bases from J; bases unmatched to any gene: 6. The germline gives CDR1 SGHNT, CDR2 YYREEE (reference sequence). The CDR3 has 15 residues.

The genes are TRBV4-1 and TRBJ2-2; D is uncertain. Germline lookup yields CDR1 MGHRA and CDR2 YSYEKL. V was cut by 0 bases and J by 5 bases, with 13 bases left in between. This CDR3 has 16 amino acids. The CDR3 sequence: CASSQEDVWGTGELFF. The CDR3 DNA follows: TGCGCCAGCAGCCAAGAGGACGTATGGGGAACCGGGGAGCTGTTTTTT.

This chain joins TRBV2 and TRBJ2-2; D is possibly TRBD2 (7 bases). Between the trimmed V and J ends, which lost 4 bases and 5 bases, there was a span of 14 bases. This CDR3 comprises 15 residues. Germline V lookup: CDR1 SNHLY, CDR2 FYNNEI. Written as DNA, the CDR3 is TGTGCCAGCAGTGCCTCGGGGGGCTCTACCGGGGAGCTGTTTTTT. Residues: CASSASGGSTGELFF.

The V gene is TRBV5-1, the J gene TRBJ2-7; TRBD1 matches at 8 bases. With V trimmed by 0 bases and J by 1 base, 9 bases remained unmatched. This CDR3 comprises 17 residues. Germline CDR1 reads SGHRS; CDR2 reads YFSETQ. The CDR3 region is CASSLEYWGQVSYEQYF. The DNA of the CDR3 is TGCGCCAGCAGCTTGGAGTATTGGGGACAGGTATCCTACGAGCAGTACTTC.

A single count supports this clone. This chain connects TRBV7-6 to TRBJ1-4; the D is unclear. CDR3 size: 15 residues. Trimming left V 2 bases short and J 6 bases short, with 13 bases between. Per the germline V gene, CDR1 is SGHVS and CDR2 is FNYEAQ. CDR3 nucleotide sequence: TGTGCCAGCAGCTTAACGGCAGAAATTTATGAAAAACTGTTTTTT. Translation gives CASSLTAEIYEKLFF.

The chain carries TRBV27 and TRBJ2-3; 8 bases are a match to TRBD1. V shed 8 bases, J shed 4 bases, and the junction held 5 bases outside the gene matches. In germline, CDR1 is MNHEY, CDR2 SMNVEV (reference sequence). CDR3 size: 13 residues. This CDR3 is CASGQGWADTQYF. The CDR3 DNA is TGTGCCAGCGGACAGGGTTGGGCAGATACGCAGTATTTT.

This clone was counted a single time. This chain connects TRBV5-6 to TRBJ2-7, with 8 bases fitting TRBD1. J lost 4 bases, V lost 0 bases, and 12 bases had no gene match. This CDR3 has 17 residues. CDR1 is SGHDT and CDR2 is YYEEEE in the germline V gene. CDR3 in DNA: TGTGCCAGCAGCTTGGCGCGGGCAGGGGGCGCGTTTTACGAGCAGTACTTC. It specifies CASSLARAGGAFYEQYF.

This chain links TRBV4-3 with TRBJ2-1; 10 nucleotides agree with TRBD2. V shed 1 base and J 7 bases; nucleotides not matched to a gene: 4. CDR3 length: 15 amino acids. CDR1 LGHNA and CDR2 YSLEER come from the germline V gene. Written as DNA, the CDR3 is TGCGCCAGCAGCCAAGGAAGCGGGGGGGCTAATGAGCAGTTCTTC. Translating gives CASSQGSGGANEQFF.

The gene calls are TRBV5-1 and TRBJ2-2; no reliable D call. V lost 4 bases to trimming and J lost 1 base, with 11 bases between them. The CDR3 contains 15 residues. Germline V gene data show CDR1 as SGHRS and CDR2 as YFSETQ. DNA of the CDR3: TGCGCCAGCAGCATGGACGGTCAGAACACCGGGGAGCTGTTTTTT. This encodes CASSMDGQNTGELFF.

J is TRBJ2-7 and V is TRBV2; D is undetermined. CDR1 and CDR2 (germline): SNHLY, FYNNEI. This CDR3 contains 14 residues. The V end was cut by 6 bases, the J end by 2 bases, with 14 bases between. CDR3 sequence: CASRPYRLTYEQYF. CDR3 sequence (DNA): TGTGCCAGCAGACCGTACAGATTAACCTACGAGCAGTACTTC.

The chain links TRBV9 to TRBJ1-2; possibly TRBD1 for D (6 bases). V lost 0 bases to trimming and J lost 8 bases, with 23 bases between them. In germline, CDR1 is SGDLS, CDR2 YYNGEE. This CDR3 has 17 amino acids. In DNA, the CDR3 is TGTGCCAGCAGCGTAGAGGGACTTGGGGGGCGGTCTTCAGGCTACACCTTC. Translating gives CASSVEGLGGRSSGYTF.